The entry that follows covers one TCR beta chain sequence. Its specificity is unknown. The data belong to a study of early T cells in non-severe SARS-CoV-2 infection. As for the study in general: Bulk RNA isolated from unsorted whole blood underwent sequencing; chains were not paired. The study, taken as a whole, reports: VDJdb-based annotation leaned toward anti-spike CD8 responses and missed private and CD4 specificities.

The trim removed 6 bases at V and 6 bases at J, leaving 8 bases unmatched. The CDR3 covers 14 residues. The protocol attached unique molecular identifiers to individual cDNA molecules. One entry per CDR3 protein, called by TCRdb with MiXCR from the 5' RACE reads. Seen here are roughly 69,000 distinct CDR3 sequences, approximately 9.2% observed once, and the top ten hold roughly 13%. The rearrangement uses TRBV12-3 or TRBV12-4 and TRBJ2-3; 8 positions agree with TRBD1. The specimen comprised whole blood, sampled at baseline. The TCR sequence derives from an adult who was a healthcare worker with PCR-confirmed SARS-CoV-2 infection or an uninfected control (not recorded which). CDR3 sequence: CASRPDRGDDTQYF. CDR3 DNA sequence: TGTGCCAGCAGACCAGACAGGGGTGATGATACGCAGTATTTT.